This paragraph covers one T cell receptor (beta chain) sequence. Only in-frame clones appear in the TCRdb table, and some are missing; sequencing was by immunoSEQ multiplex PCR. Of about 160,000 clones in the sample, approximately 85% were seen once. These data belong to a study of blood T cell repertoires in COVID-19. Across the study: Sites in the United States, Italy and Spain provided acute and convalescent COVID-19 samples.

This CDR3 contains 16 residues. V dropped 4 bases and J dropped 8; count of bases not matched to a gene: 8. The germline CDR1 and CDR2 sequences are KGHDR and SFDVKD. Seattle participants joined during active infection and were tracked over time. The sample was peripheral blood. The chain is built from TRBV24-1 and TRBJ2-1, with TRBD1 matching 12 bases. The TCR comes from a woman aged 45-60 years with COVID-19, enrolled during active disease. The CDR3, as DNA: TGTGCCACCAGTGACCCAGGGACAGGGGGCATTTATGAGCAGTTCTTC. This translates into CATSDPGTGGIYEQFF.